The table lists the clone carrying this T cell receptor (beta chain) with a few counts. Its antigen is currently unknown. This record comes from a study of response to subunit inactivated influenza vaccine. Per the germline V gene, CDR1 is MGHRA and CDR2 is YSYEKL. The CDR3 totals 13 residues. V lost 1 base to trimming and J lost 8 bases, with 9 bases between them. TCRdb re-called the RT-PCR reads with MiXCR, one entry per CDR3 protein. The data contain 610,000 or so distinct CDR3 sequences, about 15% of them singletons. Broader study findings: Authors suggested each seasonal influenza vaccination recruits few new T cells.

The material was PBMCs from blood, obtained 11 to 12 days after vaccination. The receptor comes from a man aged 45 to 65 who received an inactivated influenza vaccine. This chain connects TRBV4-1 to TRBJ2-1; maybe TRBD2 (6 bases). CDR3 protein: CASSQAGDYEQFF. The CDR3 region has the DNA TGCGCCAGCAGCCAAGCGGGGGATTATGAGCAGTTCTTC.